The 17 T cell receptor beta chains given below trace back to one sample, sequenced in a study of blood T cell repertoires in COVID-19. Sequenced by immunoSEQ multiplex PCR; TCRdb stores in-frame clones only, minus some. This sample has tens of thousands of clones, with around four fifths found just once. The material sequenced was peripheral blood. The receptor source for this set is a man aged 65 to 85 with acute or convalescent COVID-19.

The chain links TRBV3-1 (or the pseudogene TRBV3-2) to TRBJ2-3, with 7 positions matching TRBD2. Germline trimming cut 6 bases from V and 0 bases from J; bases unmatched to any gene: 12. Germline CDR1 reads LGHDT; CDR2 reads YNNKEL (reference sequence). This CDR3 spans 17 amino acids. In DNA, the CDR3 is TGTGCCAGCAGACTGGAACTAGCGCAACTTAGCACAGATACGCAGTATTTT. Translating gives CASRLELAQLSTDTQYF.

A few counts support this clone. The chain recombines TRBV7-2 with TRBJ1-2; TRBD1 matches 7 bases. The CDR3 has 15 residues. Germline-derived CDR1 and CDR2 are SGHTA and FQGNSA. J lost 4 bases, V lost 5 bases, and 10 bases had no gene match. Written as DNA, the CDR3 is TGTGCCAGCAGCCCACCGACAGGGCGGACCTATGGCTACACCTTC. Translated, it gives CASSPPTGRTYGYTF.

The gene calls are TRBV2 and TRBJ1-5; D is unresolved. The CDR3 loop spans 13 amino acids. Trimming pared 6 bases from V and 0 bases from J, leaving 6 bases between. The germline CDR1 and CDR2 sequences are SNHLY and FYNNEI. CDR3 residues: CASREYSNQPQHF. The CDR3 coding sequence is TGTGCCAGCAGGGAGTATAGCAATCAGCCCCAGCATTTT.

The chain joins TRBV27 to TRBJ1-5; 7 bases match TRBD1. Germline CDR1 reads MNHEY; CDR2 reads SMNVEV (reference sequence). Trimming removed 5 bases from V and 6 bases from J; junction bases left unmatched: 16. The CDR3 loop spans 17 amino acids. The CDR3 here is CASSLSPDRAVFQPQHF. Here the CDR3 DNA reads TGTGCCAGCAGTCTCTCCCCCGACAGGGCTGTTTTTCAGCCCCAGCATTTT.

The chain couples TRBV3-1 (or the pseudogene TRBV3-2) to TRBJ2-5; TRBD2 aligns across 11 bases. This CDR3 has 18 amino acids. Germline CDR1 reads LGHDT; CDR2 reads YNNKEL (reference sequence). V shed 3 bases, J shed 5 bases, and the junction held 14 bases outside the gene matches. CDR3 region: CASSHAPELAGGRETQYF. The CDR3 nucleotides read TGTGCCAGCAGCCACGCCCCGGAGCTAGCGGGAGGAAGGGAGACCCAGTACTTC.

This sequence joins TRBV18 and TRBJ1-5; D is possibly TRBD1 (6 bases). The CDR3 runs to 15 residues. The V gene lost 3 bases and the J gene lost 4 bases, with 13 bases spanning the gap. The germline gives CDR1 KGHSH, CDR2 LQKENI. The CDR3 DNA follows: TGTGCCAGCTCACCCGTACAGGGTGTTAATCAGCCCCAGCATTTT. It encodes CASSPVQGVNQPQHF.

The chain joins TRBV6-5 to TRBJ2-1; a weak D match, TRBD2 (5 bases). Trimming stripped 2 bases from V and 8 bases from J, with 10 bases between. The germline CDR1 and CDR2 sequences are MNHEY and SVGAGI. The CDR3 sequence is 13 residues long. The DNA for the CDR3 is TGTGCCAGCAGTTACGGAGGTTTCGATGAGCAGTTCTTC. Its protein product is CASSYGGFDEQFF.

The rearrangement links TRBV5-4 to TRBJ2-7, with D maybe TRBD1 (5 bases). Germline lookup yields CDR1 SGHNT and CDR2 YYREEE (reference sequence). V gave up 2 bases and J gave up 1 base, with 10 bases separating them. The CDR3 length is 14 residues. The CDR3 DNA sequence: TGTGCCAGCAGCTTAGACAGTGCGTCCTACGAGCAGTACTTC. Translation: CASSLDSASYEQYF.

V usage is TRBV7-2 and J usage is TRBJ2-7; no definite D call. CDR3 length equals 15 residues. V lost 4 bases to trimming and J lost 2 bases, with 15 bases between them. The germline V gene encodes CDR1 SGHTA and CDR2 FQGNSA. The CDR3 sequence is CASSSAADIAYEQYF. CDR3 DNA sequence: TGTGCCAGCAGCTCAGCTGCCGACATAGCCTACGAGCAGTACTTC.

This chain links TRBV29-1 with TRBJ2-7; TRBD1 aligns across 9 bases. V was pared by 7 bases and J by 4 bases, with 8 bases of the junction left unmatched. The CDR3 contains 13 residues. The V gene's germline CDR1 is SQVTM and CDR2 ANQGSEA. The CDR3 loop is CSASDRGTYEQYF. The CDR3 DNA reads TGCAGCGCTTCGGACAGGGGAACTTACGAGCAGTACTTC.

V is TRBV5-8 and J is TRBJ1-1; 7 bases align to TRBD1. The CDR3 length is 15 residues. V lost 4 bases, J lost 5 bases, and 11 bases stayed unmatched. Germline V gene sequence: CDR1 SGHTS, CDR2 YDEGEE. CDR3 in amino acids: CASSKGQGVITEAFF. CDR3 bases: TGTGCCAGCAGCAAGGGGCAGGGGGTAATAACTGAAGCTTTCTTT.

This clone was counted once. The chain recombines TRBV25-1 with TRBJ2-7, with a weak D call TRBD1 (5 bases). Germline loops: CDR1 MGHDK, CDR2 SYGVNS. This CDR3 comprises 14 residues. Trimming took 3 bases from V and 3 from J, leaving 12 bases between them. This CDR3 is CASSEPGSSYEQYF. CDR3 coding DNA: TGTGCCAGCAGTGAGCCAGGGTCAAGCTACGAGCAGTACTTC.

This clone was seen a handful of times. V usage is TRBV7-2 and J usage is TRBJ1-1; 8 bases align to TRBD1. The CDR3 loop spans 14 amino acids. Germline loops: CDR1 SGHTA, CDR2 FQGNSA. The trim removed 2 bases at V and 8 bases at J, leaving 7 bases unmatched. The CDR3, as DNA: TGTGCCAGCAGCTTACTTCCGACAGGGGCAGAAGCTTTCTTT. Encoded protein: CASSLLPTGAEAFF.

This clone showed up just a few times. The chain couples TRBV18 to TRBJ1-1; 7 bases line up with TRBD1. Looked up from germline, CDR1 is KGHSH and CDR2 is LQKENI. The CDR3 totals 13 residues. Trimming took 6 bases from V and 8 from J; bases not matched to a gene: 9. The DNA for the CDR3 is TGTGCCAGCTCTCGTTCCGGGACAGCAGAAGCTTTCTTT. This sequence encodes CASSRSGTAEAFF.

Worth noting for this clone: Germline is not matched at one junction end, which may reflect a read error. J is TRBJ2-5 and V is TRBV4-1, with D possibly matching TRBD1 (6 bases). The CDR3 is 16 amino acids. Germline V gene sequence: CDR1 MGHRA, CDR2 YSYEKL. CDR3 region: CAGSQRSWGRQETQYF. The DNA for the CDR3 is TGCGCCGGCAGCCAACGTAGTTGGGGGCGACAAGAGACCCAGTACTTC.

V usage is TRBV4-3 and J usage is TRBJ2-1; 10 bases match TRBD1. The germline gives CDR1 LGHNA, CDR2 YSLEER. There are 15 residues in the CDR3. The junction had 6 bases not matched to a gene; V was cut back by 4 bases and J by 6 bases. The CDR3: CASSRGQGVSNEQFF. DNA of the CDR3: TGCGCCAGCAGCCGAGGACAGGGGGTTAGCAATGAGCAGTTCTTC.

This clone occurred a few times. The chain's CDR3 is CASSLYRDEQYF. For the CDR3, the DNA is TGTGCCAGCAGCTTGTACCGAGACGAGCAGTACTTC. The chain employs TRBV5-6 and TRBJ2-7, with unresolved D. This CDR3 region has 12 residues. V lost 1 base and J lost 5, with 7 bases in between. Germline V gene sequence: CDR1 SGHDT, CDR2 YYEEEE.